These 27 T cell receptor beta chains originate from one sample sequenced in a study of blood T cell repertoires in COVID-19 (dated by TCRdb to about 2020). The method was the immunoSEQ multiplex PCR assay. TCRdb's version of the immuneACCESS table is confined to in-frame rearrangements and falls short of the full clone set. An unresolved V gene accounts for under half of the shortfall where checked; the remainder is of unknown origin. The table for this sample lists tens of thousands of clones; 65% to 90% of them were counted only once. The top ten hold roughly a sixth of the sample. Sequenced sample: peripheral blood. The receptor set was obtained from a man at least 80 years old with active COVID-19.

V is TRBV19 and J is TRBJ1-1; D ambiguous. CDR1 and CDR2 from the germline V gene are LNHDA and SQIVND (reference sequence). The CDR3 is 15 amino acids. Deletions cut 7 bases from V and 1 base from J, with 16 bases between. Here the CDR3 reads CASTFRNRRNTEAFF. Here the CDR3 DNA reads TGTGCCAGTACATTCAGGAACAGACGGAACACTGAAGCTTTCTTT.

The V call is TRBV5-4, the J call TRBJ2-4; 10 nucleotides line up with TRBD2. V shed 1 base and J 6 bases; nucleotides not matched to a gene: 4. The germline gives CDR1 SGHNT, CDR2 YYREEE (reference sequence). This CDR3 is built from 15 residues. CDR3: CASSLPSGSGNIQYF. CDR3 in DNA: TGTGCCAGCAGCTTGCCTAGCGGGAGTGGAAACATTCAGTACTTC.

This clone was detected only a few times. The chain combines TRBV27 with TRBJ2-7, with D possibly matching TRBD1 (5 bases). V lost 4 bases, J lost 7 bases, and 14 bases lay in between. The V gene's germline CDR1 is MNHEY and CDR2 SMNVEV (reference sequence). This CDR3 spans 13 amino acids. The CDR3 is CASSSTAAGEQYF. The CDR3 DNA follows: TGTGCCAGCAGTTCGACAGCCGCTGGAGAGCAGTACTTC.

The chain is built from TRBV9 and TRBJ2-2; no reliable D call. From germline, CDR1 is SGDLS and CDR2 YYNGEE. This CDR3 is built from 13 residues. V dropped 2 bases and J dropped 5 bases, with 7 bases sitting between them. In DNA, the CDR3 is TGTGCCAGCAGCGTTGCGGAGACCGGGGAGCTGTTTTTT. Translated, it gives CASSVAETGELFF.

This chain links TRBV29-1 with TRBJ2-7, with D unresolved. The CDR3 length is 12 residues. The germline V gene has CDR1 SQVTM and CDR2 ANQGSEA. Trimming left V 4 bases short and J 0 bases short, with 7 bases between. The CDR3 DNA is TGCAGCGTTGGCGTGAGCTCCTACGAGCAGTACTTC. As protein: CSVGVSSYEQYF.

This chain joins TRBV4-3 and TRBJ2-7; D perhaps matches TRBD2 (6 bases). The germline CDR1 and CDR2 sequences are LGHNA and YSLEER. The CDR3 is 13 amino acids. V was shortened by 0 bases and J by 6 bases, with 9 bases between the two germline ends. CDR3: CASSQDWRGEQYF. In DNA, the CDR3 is TGCGCCAGCAGCCAAGATTGGCGGGGCGAGCAGTACTTC.

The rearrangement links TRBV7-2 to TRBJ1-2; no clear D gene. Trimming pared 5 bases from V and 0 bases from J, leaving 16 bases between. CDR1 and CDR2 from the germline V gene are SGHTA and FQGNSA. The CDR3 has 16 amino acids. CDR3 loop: CASSPQRVISNYGYTF. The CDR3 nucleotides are TGTGCCAGCAGCCCCCAACGGGTCATCTCTAACTATGGCTACACCTTC.

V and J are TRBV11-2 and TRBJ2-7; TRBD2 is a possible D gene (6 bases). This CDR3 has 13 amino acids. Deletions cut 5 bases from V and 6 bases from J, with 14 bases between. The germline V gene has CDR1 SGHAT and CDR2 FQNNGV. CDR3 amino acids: CASSRDFRLEQYF. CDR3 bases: TGTGCCAGCAGCCGGGACTTTCGGCTCGAGCAGTACTTC.

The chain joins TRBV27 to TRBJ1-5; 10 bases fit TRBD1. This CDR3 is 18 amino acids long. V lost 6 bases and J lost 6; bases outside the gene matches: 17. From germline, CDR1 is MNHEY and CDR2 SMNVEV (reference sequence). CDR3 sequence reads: CASSRTLTGGVSGQPQHF. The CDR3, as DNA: TGTGCCAGCAGCAGGACCTTGACAGGGGGCGTCTCGGGTCAGCCCCAGCATTTT.

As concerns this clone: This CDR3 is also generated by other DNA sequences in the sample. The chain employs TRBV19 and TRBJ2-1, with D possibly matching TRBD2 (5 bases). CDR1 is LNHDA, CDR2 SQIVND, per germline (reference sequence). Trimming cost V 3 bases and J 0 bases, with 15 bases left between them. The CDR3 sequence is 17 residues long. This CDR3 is CASSIPSGSSSYNEQFF. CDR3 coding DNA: TGTGCCAGTAGTATCCCAAGCGGATCAAGCTCCTACAATGAGCAGTTCTTC.

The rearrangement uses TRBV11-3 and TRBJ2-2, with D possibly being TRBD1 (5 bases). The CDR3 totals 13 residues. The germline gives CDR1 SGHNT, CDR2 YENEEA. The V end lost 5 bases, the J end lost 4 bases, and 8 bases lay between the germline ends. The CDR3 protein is CASSRGPTGELFF. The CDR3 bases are TGTGCCAGCAGCAGGGGCCCCACCGGGGAGCTGTTTTTT.

The CDR3 is CASSPQSYGYTF. In DNA, the CDR3 is TGTGCCAGCAGCCCCCAGTCGTATGGCTACACCTTC. The rearrangement links TRBV7-9 to TRBJ1-2; D not resolved. The CDR3 has 12 amino acids. Germline V gene sequence: CDR1 SEHNR, CDR2 FQNEAQ (reference sequence). Trimming took 5 bases from V and 5 from J, leaving 9 bases between them.

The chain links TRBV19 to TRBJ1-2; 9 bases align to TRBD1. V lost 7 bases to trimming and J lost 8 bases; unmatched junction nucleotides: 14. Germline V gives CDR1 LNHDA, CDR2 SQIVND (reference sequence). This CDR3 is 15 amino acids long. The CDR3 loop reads CASNLDEQGAGGYTF. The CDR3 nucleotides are TGTGCCAGTAACCTCGACGAACAGGGGGCCGGGGGCTACACCTTC. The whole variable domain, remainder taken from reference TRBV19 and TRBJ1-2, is DGGITQSPKYLFRKEGQNVTLSCEQNLNHDAMYWYRQDPGQGLRLIYYSQIVNDFQKGDIAEGYSVSREKKESFPLTVTSAQKNPTAFYLCASNLDEQGAGGYTFGSGTRLTVV.

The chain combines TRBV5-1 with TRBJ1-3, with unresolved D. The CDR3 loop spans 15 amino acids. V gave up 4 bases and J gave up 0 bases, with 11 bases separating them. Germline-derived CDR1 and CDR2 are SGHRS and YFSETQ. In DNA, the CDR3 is TGCGCCAGCAGCATGGACGGGGTCTCTGGAAACACCATATATTTT. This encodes CASSMDGVSGNTIYF.

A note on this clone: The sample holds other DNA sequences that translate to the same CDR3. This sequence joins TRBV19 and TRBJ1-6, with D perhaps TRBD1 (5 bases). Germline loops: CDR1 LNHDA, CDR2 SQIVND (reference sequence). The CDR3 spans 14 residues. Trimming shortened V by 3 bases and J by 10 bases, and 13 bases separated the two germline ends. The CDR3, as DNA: TGTGCCAGTAGTATTCAAGGGGCAAACTCACCCCTCCACTTT. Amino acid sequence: CASSIQGANSPLHF.

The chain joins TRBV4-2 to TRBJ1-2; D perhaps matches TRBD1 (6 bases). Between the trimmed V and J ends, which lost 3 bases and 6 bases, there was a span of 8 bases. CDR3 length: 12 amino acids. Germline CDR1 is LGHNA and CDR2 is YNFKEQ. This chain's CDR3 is CASSQPGDGYTF. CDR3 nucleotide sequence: TGTGCCAGCAGCCAGCCAGGGGATGGCTACACCTTC.

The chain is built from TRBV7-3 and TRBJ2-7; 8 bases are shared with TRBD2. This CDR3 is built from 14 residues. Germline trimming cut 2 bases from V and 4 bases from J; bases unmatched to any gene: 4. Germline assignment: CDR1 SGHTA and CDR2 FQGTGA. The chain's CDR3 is CASSLSAGGYEQYF. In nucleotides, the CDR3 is TGTGCCAGCAGCTTATCCGCGGGAGGTTACGAGCAGTACTTC.

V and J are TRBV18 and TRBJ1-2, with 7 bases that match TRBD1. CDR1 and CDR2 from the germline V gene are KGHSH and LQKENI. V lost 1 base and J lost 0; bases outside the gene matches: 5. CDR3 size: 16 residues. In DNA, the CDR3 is TGTGCCAGCTCACCACAGACAGGGAATACTAACTATGGCTACACCTTC. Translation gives CASSPQTGNTNYGYTF.

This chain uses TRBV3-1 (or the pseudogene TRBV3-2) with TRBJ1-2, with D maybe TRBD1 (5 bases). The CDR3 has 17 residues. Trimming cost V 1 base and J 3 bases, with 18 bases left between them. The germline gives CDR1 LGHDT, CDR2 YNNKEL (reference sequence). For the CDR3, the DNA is TGTGCCAGCAGCCAAGCCCCGCGGCAGGGAAAGGACTATGGCTACACCTTC. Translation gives CASSQAPRQGKDYGYTF.

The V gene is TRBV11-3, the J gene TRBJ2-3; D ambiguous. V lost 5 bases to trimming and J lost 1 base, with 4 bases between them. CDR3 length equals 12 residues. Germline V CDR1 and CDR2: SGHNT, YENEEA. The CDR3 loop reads CASSRGTDTQYF. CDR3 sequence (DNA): TGTGCCAGCAGCCGGGGCACAGATACGCAGTATTTT.

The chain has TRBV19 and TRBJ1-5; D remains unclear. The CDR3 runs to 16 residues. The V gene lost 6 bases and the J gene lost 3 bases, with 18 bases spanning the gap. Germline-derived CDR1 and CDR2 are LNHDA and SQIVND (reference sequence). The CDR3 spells CASRSVSMPNNQPQHF. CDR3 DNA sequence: TGTGCCAGTAGGTCCGTTTCTATGCCGAACAATCAGCCCCAGCATTTT. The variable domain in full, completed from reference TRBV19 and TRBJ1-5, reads DGGITQSPKYLFRKEGQNVTLSCEQNLNHDAMYWYRQDPGQGLRLIYYSQIVNDFQKGDIAEGYSVSREKKESFPLTVTSAQKNPTAFYLCASRSVSMPNNQPQHFGDGTRLSIL.

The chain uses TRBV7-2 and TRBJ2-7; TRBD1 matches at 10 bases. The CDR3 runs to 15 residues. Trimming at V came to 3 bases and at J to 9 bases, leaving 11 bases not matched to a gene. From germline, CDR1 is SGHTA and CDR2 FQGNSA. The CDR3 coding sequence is TGTGCCAGCAGCTTTAGTCCGGGACAGGGGTCCGGGCAGTACTTC. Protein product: CASSFSPGQGSGQYF.

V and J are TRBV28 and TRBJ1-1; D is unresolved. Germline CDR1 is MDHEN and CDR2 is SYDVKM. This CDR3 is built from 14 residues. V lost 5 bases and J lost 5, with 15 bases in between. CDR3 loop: CASSRAGLRTEAFF. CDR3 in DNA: TGTGCCAGCAGTCGCGCGGGGTTGAGGACTGAAGCTTTCTTT.

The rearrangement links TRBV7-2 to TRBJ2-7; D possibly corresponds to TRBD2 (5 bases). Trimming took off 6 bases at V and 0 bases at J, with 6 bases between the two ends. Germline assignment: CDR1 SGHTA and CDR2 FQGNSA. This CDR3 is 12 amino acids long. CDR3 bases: TGTGCCAGCAGTGGGAGCTCCTACGAGCAGTACTTC. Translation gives CASSGSSYEQYF.

The CDR3 region is CATSSWGDRVGETQYF. The CDR3 region has the DNA TGTGCCACCAGCAGTTGGGGAGACAGGGTGGGAGAGACCCAGTACTTC. The V and J genes are TRBV15 and TRBJ2-5, with 7 positions matching TRBD1. Germline loops: CDR1 LNHNV, CDR2 YYDKDF (reference sequence). V shed 3 bases and J 4 bases; nucleotides not matched to a gene: 11. The CDR3 has 16 amino acids. The variable domain in full, completed from reference TRBV15 and TRBJ2-5, reads DAMVIQNPRYQVTQFGKPVTLSCSQTLNHNVMYWYQQKSSQAPKLLFHYYDKDFNNEADTPDNFQSRRPNTSFCFLDIRSPGLGDTAMYLCATSSWGDRVGETQYFGPGTRLLVL.

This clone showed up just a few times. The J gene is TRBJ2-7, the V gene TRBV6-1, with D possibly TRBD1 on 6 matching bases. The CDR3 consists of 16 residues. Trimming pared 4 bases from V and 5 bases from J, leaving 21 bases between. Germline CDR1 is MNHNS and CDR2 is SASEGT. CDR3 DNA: TGTGCCAGCAGTGGACAAGGACAGATTATCTTAAACGAGCAGTACTTC. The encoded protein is CASSGQGQIILNEQYF.

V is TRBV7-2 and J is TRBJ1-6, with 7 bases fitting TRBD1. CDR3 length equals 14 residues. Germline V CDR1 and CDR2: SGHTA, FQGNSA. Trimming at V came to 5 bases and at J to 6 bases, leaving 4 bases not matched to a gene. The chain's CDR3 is CASSPGQFNSPLHF. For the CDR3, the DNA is TGTGCCAGCAGCCCGGGACAGTTTAATTCACCCCTCCACTTT.